The entry below describes one TCR beta chain. Its antigen is not known. Primed by a sample-barcoded 5' primer and a J-beta primer mix, a second PCR proceeded for about 6 to 12 cycles. From the 5' RACE reads, TCRdb called clonotypes with MiXCR, one entry per CDR3 protein. The sample lists about 1.1 million distinct CDR3 sequences; roughly two fifths were seen once. This specimen comes from a study of blood T cells in healthy people across ages. The study, taken as a whole, reports: From one million sequenced T cells, diversity estimates were lower bounds. No conclusive comparison of naive versus antigen-experienced cells was possible with unsorted PBMCs.

The V and J ends lost 4 bases and 7 bases respectively, with 20 bases between them. The CDR3 consists of 16 residues. Germline V gene data show CDR1 as MNHNS and CDR2 as SASEGT. The sequenced sample consisted of blood. This sequence was found in a man aged 18-30 years in good health. V gene TRBV6-1 combines with J gene TRBJ2-1; TRBD1 or TRBD2 may be the D gene (5 bases each). The CDR3 loop reads CASSAGVGGSRNEQFF. For the CDR3, the DNA is TGTGCCAGCAGTGCGGGTGTTGGGGGAAGCCGGAATGAGCAGTTCTTC.